Listed here are 30 T cell receptor beta chains from one sample, sequenced in a study of T cells after yellow fever vaccination. TCRdb re-called the 5' RACE reads with MiXCR, one entry per CDR3 protein. Among a few hundred thousand distinct CDR3 sequences listed, roughly 6.8% were seen once. The material sequenced was PBMCs, taken more than 35 days after the first yellow fever vaccination. The receptor set was obtained from a man between 18 and 29 years old who received the YFV17D yellow fever vaccine.

The J gene is TRBJ2-5, the V gene TRBV24-1; the D gene is possibly TRBD2 (6 bases). Trimming removed 4 bases from V and 5 bases from J, with 16 bases in between. The CDR3 loop spans 15 amino acids. Germline CDR1 KGHDR, CDR2 SFDVKD. This CDR3 is CATSDPGLTGETQYF. Here the CDR3 DNA reads TGTGCCACCAGTGACCCCGGACTAACGGGGGAGACCCAGTACTTC.

This clonotype has a count of ten or more. The genes are TRBV27 and TRBJ1-4; the D is unclear. CDR3 length: 15 residues. Deletions cut 5 bases from V and 3 bases from J, with 13 bases between. Germline V lookup: CDR1 MNHEY, CDR2 SMNVEV (reference sequence). The CDR3 nucleotides are TGTGCCAGCAGTCCTCTGGGGTGGGCTAATGAAAAACTGTTTTTT. Amino acids: CASSPLGWANEKLFF.

V is TRBV14 and J is TRBJ2-5; D is ambiguous. CDR3 length equals 13 residues. Germline-derived CDR1 and CDR2 are SGHDN and FVKESK. The V end was cut by 4 bases, the J end by 5 bases, with 11 bases between. The CDR3 protein is CASSPGVRETQYF. The DNA for the CDR3 is TGTGCCAGCAGCCCTGGGGTTCGGGAGACCCAGTACTTC.

This clonotype has just a few counts. The gene calls are TRBV6-5 and TRBJ2-7, with D tentatively TRBD1 or TRBD2 (7 bases each). Trimming took off 0 bases at V and 7 bases at J, with 16 bases between the two ends. This CDR3 is 15 amino acids long. Germline assignment: CDR1 MNHEY and CDR2 SVGAGI. CDR3 nucleotides: TGTGCCAGCAGTTACTCAGGGTCCAGGGGGGGGGAGCAGTACTTC. It codes for CASSYSGSRGGEQYF.

The chain combines TRBV12-5 with TRBJ2-3; 9 bases align to TRBD2. The CDR3 covers 16 residues. V was pared by 6 bases and J by 2 bases, with 9 bases of the junction left unmatched. Germline V gene data show CDR1 as LGHNT and CDR2 as FRNRAP. The chain's CDR3 is CASGTGLAQTTDTQYF. The CDR3 region has the DNA TGTGCTAGTGGCACGGGACTAGCACAAACCACAGATACGCAGTATTTT.

This clonotype showed up just a few times. The V and J genes are TRBV6-1 and TRBJ1-1, with 7 bases that match TRBD1. The germline V gene encodes CDR1 MNHNS and CDR2 SASEGT. J lost 3 bases, V lost 6 bases, and 13 bases had no gene match. CDR3 length equals 16 residues. The CDR3 sequence is CASSKRTGRMDTEAFF. The CDR3 DNA sequence: TGTGCCAGCAGCAAGAGGACAGGTCGGATGGACACTGAAGCTTTCTTT.

This clonotype was recorded a few times. The rearrangement links TRBV12-3 or TRBV12-4 to TRBJ2-1; D remains unclear. Trimming cost V 9 bases and J 3 bases, with 15 bases left between them. CDR3 length equals 14 residues. The CDR3 here is CARVTRTLYNEQFF. As DNA, the CDR3 is TGTGCCAGAGTTACACGAACCCTCTACAATGAGCAGTTCTTC.

V gene TRBV14 combines with J gene TRBJ2-3; D ambiguous. V gave up 0 bases and J gave up 2 bases, with 9 bases separating them. In germline, CDR1 is SGHDN, CDR2 FVKESK. This CDR3 spans 15 amino acids. CDR3 coding DNA: TGTGCCAGCAGCCAAGAGTGGCAGTCCACAGATACGCAGTATTTT. This codes for CASSQEWQSTDTQYF. The whole variable domain, remainder taken from reference TRBV14 and TRBJ2-3, is EAGVTQFPSHSVIEKGQTVTLRCDPISGHDNLYWYRRVMGKEIKFLLHFVKESKQDESGMPNNRFLAERTGGTYSTLKVQPAELEDSGVYFCASSQEWQSTDTQYFGPGTRLTVL.

This chain connects TRBV6-1 to TRBJ2-7; 7 bases line up with TRBD1. The CDR3 has 13 amino acids. Germline loops: CDR1 MNHNS, CDR2 SASEGT. Germline trimming cut 4 bases from V and 2 bases from J; bases unmatched to any gene: 2. DNA of the CDR3: TGTGCCAGCAGTGCCGGGACAGCCTACGAGCAGTACGTC. Translating it yields CASSAGTAYEQYV.

This clonotype was counted only a few times. The chain combines TRBV3-1 with TRBJ2-2; no clear D gene. V was pared by 4 bases and J by 3 bases, with 15 bases between. Per the germline V gene, CDR1 is LGHDT and CDR2 is YNNKEL (reference sequence). The CDR3 extends over 16 amino acids. CDR3 bases: TGTGCCAGCAGCCCACCATACGACGTATACACCGGGGAGCTGTTTTTT. This encodes CASSPPYDVYTGELFF. The complete variable domain, with remaining parts taken from reference TRBV3-1 and TRBJ2-2, reads DTAVSQTPKYLVTQMGNDKSIKCEQNLGHDTMYWYKQDSKKFLKIMFSYNNKELIINETVPNRFSPKSPDKAHLNLHINSLELGDSAVYFCASSPPYDVYTGELFFGEGSRLTVL.

The V gene is TRBV7-9, the J gene TRBJ2-5; 7 bases align to TRBD1. This CDR3 is 17 amino acids long. Trimming cost V 3 bases and J 2 bases; bases outside gene matches: 12. CDR1 and CDR2 (germline): SEHNR, FQNEAQ (reference sequence). CDR3 sequence reads: CASSFRIRDRNQETQYF. DNA of the CDR3: TGTGCCAGCAGCTTTCGAATCCGGGACAGAAATCAAGAGACCCAGTACTTC.

This clonotype is deemed medium-sized (0.01 to 0.1%). The chain carries TRBV7-8 and TRBJ2-1, with 8 bases identical to TRBD2. The CDR3 consists of 18 residues. Germline V gene data show CDR1 as SGHVS and CDR2 as FQNEAQ. The J segment lost 0 bases and the V segment lost 0 bases, leaving 7 bases of the junction unmatched. The CDR3 sequence is CASSLALIAGFSYNEQFF. CDR3 bases: TGTGCCAGCAGCTTAGCGCTTATAGCGGGGTTCTCCTACAATGAGCAGTTCTTC.

There are a few counts of this clonotype. The chain combines TRBV5-5 with TRBJ2-4; the D call may be TRBD1 or TRBD2 (5 bases each). Germline V gene data show CDR1 as SGHKS and CDR2 as YYEKEE (reference sequence). Trimming removed 4 bases from V and 7 bases from J, with 15 bases in between. The CDR3 is made up of 14 amino acids. In nucleotides, the CDR3 is TGTGCCAGCAGCGCCGGGCTAGAGGGGAACATTCAGTACTTC. This translates into CASSAGLEGNIQYF.

This clonotype appeared many times. The chain uses TRBV9 and TRBJ2-4, with D perhaps assigned TRBD1 or TRBD2 (5 bases each). The CDR3 length is 18 residues. V was trimmed by 0 bases and J by 1 base, leaving 17 bases between them. Germline CDR1 is SGDLS and CDR2 is YYNGEE. CDR3: CASSVATGPVWAKNIQYF. CDR3 bases: TGTGCCAGCAGCGTAGCTACGGGGCCGGTCTGGGCCAAAAACATTCAGTACTTC.

V usage is TRBV7-3 and J usage is TRBJ2-3; D assignment may be TRBD1 or TRBD2 (6 bases each). CDR1 and CDR2 (germline): SGHTA, FQGTGA. This CDR3 has 14 residues. Trimming left V 5 bases short and J 2 bases short, with 11 bases between. CDR3 residues: CASSTGGDTDTQYF. The CDR3 DNA reads TGTGCCAGCAGCACCGGGGGCGACACAGATACGCAGTATTTT. Looking up the rest from reference TRBV7-3 and TRBJ2-3 gives the full variable domain: GAGVSQTPSNKVTEKGKYVELRCDPISGHTALYWYRQSLGQGPEFLIYFQGTGAADDSGLPNDRFFAVRPEGSVSTLKIQRTERGDSAVYLCASSTGGDTDTQYFGPGTRLTVL.

This chain uses TRBV5-1 with TRBJ2-1, with D tentatively TRBD2 (6 bases). This CDR3 comprises 13 residues. Per the germline V gene, CDR1 is SGHRS and CDR2 is YFSETQ. V shed 6 bases and J shed 10 bases, with 17 bases lying between them. The CDR3 protein is CASTGTLTGEQFF. In DNA form, the CDR3 reads TGCGCCAGCACCGGGACTTTAACGGGGGAGCAGTTCTTC.

This chain links TRBV5-1 with TRBJ2-6; D remains unclear. CDR3 length: 16 residues. Looked up from germline, CDR1 is SGHRS and CDR2 is YFSETQ. The ends were cut back, 0 bases at V and 0 bases at J, with 7 bases in the middle. Here the CDR3 DNA reads TGCGCCAGCAGCTTGGTTCAGGTCTCTGGGGCCAACGTCCTGACTTTC. It encodes CASSLVQVSGANVLTF.

V is TRBV5-1 and J is TRBJ2-1, with 9 positions matching TRBD2. With V trimmed by 4 bases and J by 7 bases, 6 bases remained unmatched. The CDR3 is made up of 14 amino acids. CDR1 is SGHRS and CDR2 is YFSETQ in the germline V gene. Here the CDR3 DNA reads TGCGCCAGCAGCACCTTTCTAGCGGGAAATGAGCAGTTCTTC. It is translated as CASSTFLAGNEQFF.

This clonotype was observed a few times. This chain connects TRBV7-2 to TRBJ2-3; 8 positions agree with TRBD2. The CDR3 loop spans 15 amino acids. Germline V CDR1 and CDR2: SGHTA, FQGNSA. V shed 2 bases, J shed 1 base, and the junction held 2 bases outside the gene matches. The CDR3 reads CASSLMREGTDTQYF. DNA of the CDR3: TGTGCCAGCAGCTTAATGCGGGAGGGCACAGATACGCAGTATTTT.

This clonotype was detected many times. The V gene is TRBV12-3 or TRBV12-4, the J gene TRBJ2-3; D gene unclear. The CDR3 has 13 residues. V dropped 6 bases and J dropped 1 base, with 8 bases sitting between them. CDR3 loop: CASSPTGTDTQYF. The CDR3 coding sequence is TGTGCCAGCAGCCCGACTGGCACAGATACGCAGTATTTT.

The chain uses TRBV7-9 and TRBJ2-5; D not certain. Germline V gene sequence: CDR1 SEHNR, CDR2 FQNEAQ (reference sequence). This CDR3 has 11 residues. V was shortened by 2 bases and J by 7 bases, with 5 bases between the two germline ends. Here the CDR3 DNA reads TGTGCCAGCAGCTTATCCGGGACCCAGTACTTC. This translates into CASSLSGTQYF.

This clonotype was observed a handful of times. Written as DNA, the CDR3 is TGTGCCAGCAGTTCGACAGGTCGTGGCTATGGCTACACCTTC. It yields the protein CASSSTGRGYGYTF. The rearrangement uses TRBV6-2 or TRBV6-3 and TRBJ1-2; D perhaps matches TRBD1 (6 bases). Trimming shortened V by 4 bases and J by 4 bases, and 13 bases separated the two germline ends. This CDR3 spans 14 amino acids. Germline assignment: CDR1 MNHEY and CDR2 SVGEGT.

This rearrangement joins TRBV6-1 to TRBJ2-7, with unresolved D. Between the trimmed V and J ends, which lost 7 bases and 1 base, there was a span of 11 bases. The CDR3 has 13 residues. Germline CDR1 is MNHNS and CDR2 is SASEGT. The CDR3 loop is CASNRDMSYEQYF. The CDR3 DNA reads TGTGCCAGCAACCGAGACATGTCCTACGAGCAGTACTTC.

This chain links TRBV5-4 with TRBJ1-2, with D unresolved. V was clipped by 4 bases and J by 4 bases, with 11 bases between them. CDR1 is SGHNT, CDR2 YYREEE, per germline (reference sequence). The CDR3 contains 13 residues. In DNA form, the CDR3 reads TGTGCCAGCAGCGCTCCCAGCGGCTATGGCTACACCTTC. It yields the protein CASSAPSGYGYTF.

The chain links TRBV21-1 to TRBJ1-3; the D call in the table, TRBD1, was not verified against the DNA. TRBV21-1 is shown as a pseudogene. This CDR3 is built from 18 residues. The chain's CDR3 is CASSKEVIDSNSGNTIYF. Here the CDR3 DNA reads TGTGCCAGCAGCAAAGAAGTCATAGACAGCAACTCTGGAAACACCATATATTTT.

This clonotype was seen a handful of times. The chain has TRBV9 and TRBJ2-2; D possibly corresponds to TRBD1 (6 bases). Germline V gene data show CDR1 as SGDLS and CDR2 as YYNGEE. CDR3 length: 16 amino acids. The ends were cut back, 3 bases at V and 1 base at J, with 13 bases in the middle. CDR3 sequence: CASSDRDTENTGELFF. CDR3 in DNA: TGTGCCAGCAGCGACCGGGACACCGAGAACACCGGGGAGCTGTTTTTT.

Only a few counts were recorded for this clonotype. The chain joins TRBV7-2 to TRBJ2-5; a possible D gene is TRBD2 (7 bases). Germline assignment: CDR1 SGHTA and CDR2 FQGNSA. The CDR3 length is 15 residues. The V end was cut by 7 bases, the J end by 2 bases, with 17 bases between. CDR3 in DNA: TGTGCCAGCAATAAAGGGGGGGGCCGACAAGAGACCCAGTACTTC. Protein: CASNKGGGRQETQYF.

This chain links TRBV7-4 with TRBJ1-2; no firm D call. This CDR3 is built from 16 residues. Germline CDR1 SGHVT, CDR2 SQSDAQ. With 5 bases removed from V and 0 bases from J, the gap between germline ends came to 16 bases. CDR3 coding DNA: TGTGCCAGCAGCCCGCGCCACGCAACTACTAACTATGGCTACACCTTC. Its protein is CASSPRHATTNYGYTF.

This clonotype was detected only a few times. The gene calls are TRBV5-6 and TRBJ2-2, with a weak D call TRBD2 (7 bases). Germline values: CDR1 SGHDT, CDR2 YYEEEE. The CDR3 is 16 residues long. V was cut by 6 bases and J by 0 bases, with 15 bases left in between. The CDR3 sequence is CASTEGGLANTGELFF. CDR3 DNA sequence: TGTGCCAGCACCGAGGGGGGGCTAGCGAACACCGGGGAGCTGTTTTTT.

This clonotype appeared many times. The chain is built from TRBV10-1 and TRBJ2-1; tentatively, D is TRBD2 (6 bases). V shed 3 bases and J shed 5 bases, with 14 bases lying between them. Germline CDR1 reads WNHNN; CDR2 reads SYGVQD (reference sequence). The CDR3 totals 15 residues. The CDR3 DNA reads TGCGCCAGCAGTGATTCGGCGGGGAGTCACAATGAGCAGTTCTTC. Residues: CASSDSAGSHNEQFF.